Listed below are T cell receptor beta chains from one sample, sequenced in a study of PD-1 blockade in mismatch repair-deficient tumors. Assay used: immunoSEQ multiplex PCR; TCRdb lists only in-frame clones, some missing. Of around 110,000 clones listed, over 60% were seen once; the top ten hold roughly 4.5%. Sample: peripheral blood, taken about 60 weeks after starting pembrolizumab. These receptors were obtained from an adult with mismatch repair-deficient cancer. CDR3s include the opening cysteine and the closing phenylalanine or tryptophan. Clone size is shown for a subset of rows, as once, few, many or a class of expanded clone.

TRBV7-9	-	TRBJ1-1	CASSHPGATNTEAFF
TRBV20-1	-	TRBJ1-2	CSAREQGGYTF
TRBV29-1	-	TRBJ1-2	CSVGTQRADGYTF
TRBV29-1	once	TRBJ2-1	CSVVPPTNYNEQFF
TRBV7-3	-	TRBJ1-2	CASSLTFSAARDGYTF
TRBV10-3	few	TRBJ1-3	CAIRGTGVGNTIYF
TRBV29-1	-	TRBJ2-1	CSVEDPGTSAYNEQFF
TRBV7-2	-	TRBJ1-2	CASSFPDRGPFF
TRBV5-6	-	TRBJ2-1	CASSFVYREQFF
TRBV6-5	once	TRBJ2-1	CASSPELEGNNEQFF
TRBV19	-	TRBJ2-1	CASSISGTAQYNEQFF
TRBV7-8	once	TRBJ2-1	CASSKRGPSNNEQFF
TRBV29-1	-	TRBJ1-1	CSVVGQGGEAFF
TRBV5-4	-	TRBJ1-2	CASSLAEADGYTF
TRBV6-5	-	TRBJ2-7	CASSSGISYEQYF
TRBV7-2	-	TRBJ2-7	CASSPDSQSYEQYF
TRBV29-1	-	TRBJ2-1	CSAMTSGSYNEQFF